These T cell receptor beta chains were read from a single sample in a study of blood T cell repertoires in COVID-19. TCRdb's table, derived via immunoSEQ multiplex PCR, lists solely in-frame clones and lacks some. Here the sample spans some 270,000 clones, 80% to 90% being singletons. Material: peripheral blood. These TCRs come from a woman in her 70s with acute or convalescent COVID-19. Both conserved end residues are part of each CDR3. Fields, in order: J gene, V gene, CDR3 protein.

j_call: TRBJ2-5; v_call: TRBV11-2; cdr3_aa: CASSLPGIETQYF
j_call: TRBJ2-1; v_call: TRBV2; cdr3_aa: CASSEGAHSGQFF
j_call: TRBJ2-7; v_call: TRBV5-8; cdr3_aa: CASWGDREKQQYF
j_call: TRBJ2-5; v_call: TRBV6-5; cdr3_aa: CASSPIPMGGETQYF
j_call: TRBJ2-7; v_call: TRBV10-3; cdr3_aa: CAISAGVYEQYF
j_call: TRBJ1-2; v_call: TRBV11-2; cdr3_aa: CASSLDTGSNYGYTF
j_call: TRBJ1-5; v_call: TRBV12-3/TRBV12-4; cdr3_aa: CASSRAGNQPQHF
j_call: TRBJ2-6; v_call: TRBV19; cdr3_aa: CASSGLAGGSGANVLTF
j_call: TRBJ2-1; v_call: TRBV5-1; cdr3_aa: CASSLVTSGGAEQFF
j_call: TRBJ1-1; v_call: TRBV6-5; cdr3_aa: CASSLGGPNTEAFF
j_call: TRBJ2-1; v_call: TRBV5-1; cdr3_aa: CASSLGGFYEQFF
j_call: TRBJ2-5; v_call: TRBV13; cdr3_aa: CASSSASGGHQETQYF
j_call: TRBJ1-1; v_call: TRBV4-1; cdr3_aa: CASSRLTYTEAFF
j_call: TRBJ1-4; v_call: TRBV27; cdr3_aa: CASSGTLNEKLFF
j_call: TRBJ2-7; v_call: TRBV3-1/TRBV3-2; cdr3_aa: CASSFLAVPYEQYF
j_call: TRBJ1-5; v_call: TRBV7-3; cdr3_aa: CASSDGTGNQPQHF
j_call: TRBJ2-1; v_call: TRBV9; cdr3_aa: CASSVELAATYNEQFF
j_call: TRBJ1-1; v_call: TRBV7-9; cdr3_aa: CASEMNTEAFF
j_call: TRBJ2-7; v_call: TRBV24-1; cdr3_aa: CATSDLGQSSYEQYF
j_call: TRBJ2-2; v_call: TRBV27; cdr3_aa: CASRAGGIAGELFF
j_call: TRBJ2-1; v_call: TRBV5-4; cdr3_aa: CASSFEQSSYNEQFF
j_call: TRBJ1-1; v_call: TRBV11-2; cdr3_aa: CASSLAYRDRGREAFF
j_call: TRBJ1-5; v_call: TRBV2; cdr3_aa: CASNPRGGQAKQPQHF
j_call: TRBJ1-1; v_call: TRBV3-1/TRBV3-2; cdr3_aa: CASSHRQLMNTEAFF
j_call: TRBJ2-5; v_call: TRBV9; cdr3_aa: CASSPRTDHQETQYF
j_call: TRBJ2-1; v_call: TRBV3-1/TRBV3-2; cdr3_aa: CASGTSVNEQFF
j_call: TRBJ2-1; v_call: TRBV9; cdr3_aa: CASSGSGGTLNEQFF
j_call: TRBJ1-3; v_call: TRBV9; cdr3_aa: CASSQGSSGNTIYF
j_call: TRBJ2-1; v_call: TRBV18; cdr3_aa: CASSRGRSYNEQFF
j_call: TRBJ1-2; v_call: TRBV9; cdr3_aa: CASSVGSSQNYGYTF
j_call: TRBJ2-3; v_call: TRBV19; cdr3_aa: CASSIGRADTQYF
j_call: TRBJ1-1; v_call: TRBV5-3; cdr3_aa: CARSLIIPLNTEAFF
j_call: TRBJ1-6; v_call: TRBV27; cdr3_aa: CASSFPGGNSPLHF
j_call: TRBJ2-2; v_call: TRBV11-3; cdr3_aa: CARTGFPGELFF
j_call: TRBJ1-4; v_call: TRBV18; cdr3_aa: CASSPQGVAEKLFF
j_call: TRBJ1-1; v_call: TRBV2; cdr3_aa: CASKRSRGAFF
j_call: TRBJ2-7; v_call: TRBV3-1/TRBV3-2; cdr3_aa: CASSQDPGSYEQYF
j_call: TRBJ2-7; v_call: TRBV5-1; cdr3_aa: CASSYTGQGPYEQYF
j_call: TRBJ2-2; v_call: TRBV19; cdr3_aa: CASSTRERRDTGELFF
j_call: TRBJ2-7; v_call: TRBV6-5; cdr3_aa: CASSYAGGGPRNEQYF
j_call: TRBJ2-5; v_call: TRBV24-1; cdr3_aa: CATSGLTGVQETQYF
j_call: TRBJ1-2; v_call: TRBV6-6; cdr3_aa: CASSRRAGTGTHYGYTF
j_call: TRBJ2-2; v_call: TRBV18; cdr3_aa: CASSPQGQRTGELFF
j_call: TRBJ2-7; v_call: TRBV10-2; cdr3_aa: CASSGQAYEQYF
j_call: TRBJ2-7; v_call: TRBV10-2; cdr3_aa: CASSAGRGSSYEQYF
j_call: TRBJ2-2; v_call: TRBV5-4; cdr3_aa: CASSPGSGGTGELFF
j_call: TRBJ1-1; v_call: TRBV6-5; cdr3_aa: CASSNRQGATLGAFF
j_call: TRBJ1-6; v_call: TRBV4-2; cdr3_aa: CASSQEGRGSPLHF
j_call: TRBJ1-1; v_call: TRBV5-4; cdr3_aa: CASSQDSLFEAFF
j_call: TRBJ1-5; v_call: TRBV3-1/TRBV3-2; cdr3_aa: CASSQDRASNQPQHF
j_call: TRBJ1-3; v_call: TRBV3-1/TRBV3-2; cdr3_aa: CASSPLSGNTIYF
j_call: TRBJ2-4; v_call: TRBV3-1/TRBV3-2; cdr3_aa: CASSLGAKNIQYF
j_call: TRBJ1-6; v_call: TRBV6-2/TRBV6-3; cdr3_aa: CASSRGLNSPLHF
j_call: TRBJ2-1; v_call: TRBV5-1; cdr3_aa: CASSGQGLGNEQFF
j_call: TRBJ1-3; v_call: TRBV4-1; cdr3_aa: CASSQLNRDRGNTIYF